The next 23 T cell receptor beta chains were all read from a single sample in a study of blood T cell repertoires in COVID-19. Assay used: immunoSEQ multiplex PCR; TCRdb lists only in-frame clones, some missing. This table has roughly 200,000 clones, around 88% appearing once. The sample consisted of peripheral blood. The receptors originated from a woman under 40 with acute or convalescent COVID-19.

This rearrangement joins TRBV5-1 to TRBJ2-7, with TRBD2 matching over 16 bases. Germline V lookup: CDR1 SGHRS, CDR2 YFSETQ. Trimming cost V 4 bases and J 3 bases; bases outside gene matches: 4. The CDR3 length is 16 residues. CDR3 amino acids: CASSRGLAGGRYEQYF. The CDR3 DNA reads as TGCGCCAGCAGCCGGGGACTAGCGGGAGGGCGCTACGAGCAGTACTTC.

Turning to this clone: A junction boundary mismatches the germline segment, possibly from a read error. The V and J genes are TRBV6-1 and TRBJ2-5, with 14 bases that match TRBD2. CDR1 and CDR2 from the germline V gene are MNHNS and SASEGT. This CDR3 has 15 residues. CDR3: CASTEWGTSGRIQYF. The CDR3 nucleotides are TGTGCCAGCACTGAATGGGGGACTAGCGGGAGAATCCAGTACTTC.

V usage is TRBV7-2 and J usage is TRBJ2-7; D ambiguous. The CDR3 spans 15 residues. V shed 0 bases and J shed 0 bases, with 9 bases lying between them. Germline assignment: CDR1 SGHTA and CDR2 FQGNSA. For the CDR3, the DNA is TGTGCCAGCAGCTTAGCCTCTTACGGCTCCTACGAGCAGTACTTC. Translation: CASSLASYGSYEQYF.

The rearrangement joins TRBV24-1 to TRBJ2-1, with 7 bases that match TRBD1. V lost 7 bases, J lost 6 bases, and 11 bases stayed unmatched. The germline V gene encodes CDR1 KGHDR and CDR2 SFDVKD. The CDR3 consists of 15 residues. Written as DNA, the CDR3 is TGTGCCACCAGAGAGGGGGCCCTGTTTAGCAATGAGCAGTTCTTC. Protein sequence: CATREGALFSNEQFF.

This clone appeared once. The chain uses TRBV28 and TRBJ1-2; D possibly corresponds to TRBD1 (5 bases). CDR1 and CDR2 from the germline V gene are MDHEN and SYDVKM. Trimming removed 5 bases from V and 2 bases from J, with 12 bases in between. The CDR3 has 14 amino acids. CDR3 bases: TGTGCCAGCAGTCCGACTGACAGCAACTATGGCTACACCTTC. Residues: CASSPTDSNYGYTF.

The chain uses TRBV28 and TRBJ1-2, with D maybe TRBD1 (5 bases). The V end lost 8 bases, the J end lost 7 bases, and 23 bases lay between the germline ends. CDR1 is MDHEN, CDR2 SYDVKM, per germline. This CDR3 is built from 15 residues. The CDR3 protein is CASYSKGQTISGYTF. CDR3 sequence (DNA): TGTGCCAGCTACTCCAAGGGGCAGACAATTTCTGGCTACACCTTC.

The chain carries TRBV4-2 and TRBJ1-5, with 9 bases fitting TRBD1. Trimming cost V 6 bases and J 6 bases; bases outside gene matches: 15. This CDR3 is 17 amino acids long. Germline CDR1 and CDR2: LGHNA and YNFKEQ. CDR3 protein: CASSKNYRTGESQPQHF. The CDR3, as DNA: TGTGCCAGCAGTAAAAACTATAGGACAGGGGAGAGTCAGCCCCAGCATTTT.

V is TRBV19 and J is TRBJ2-5; possibly TRBD1 for D (6 bases). Germline lookup yields CDR1 LNHDA and CDR2 SQIVND (reference sequence). The CDR3 is 13 amino acids. V lost 5 bases and J 0 bases, leaving 7 bases between the germline ends. CDR3 residues: CASSQGYQETQYF. DNA of the CDR3: TGTGCCAGTAGTCAGGGGTACCAAGAGACCCAGTACTTC.

This chain uses TRBV9 with TRBJ2-2, with TRBD2 as a possible D gene (5 bases). CDR3 length: 15 residues. The V end lost 0 bases, the J end lost 6 bases, and 12 bases lay between the germline ends. Looked up from germline, CDR1 is SGDLS and CDR2 is YYNGEE. The CDR3 loop is CASSVASLKAGELFF. The CDR3 DNA is TGTGCCAGCAGCGTAGCTAGCCTAAAAGCCGGGGAGCTGTTTTTT. The variable domain in full, completed from reference TRBV9 and TRBJ2-2, reads DSGVTQTPKHLITATGQRVTLRCSPRSGDLSVYWYQQSLDQGLQFLIQYYNGEERAKGNILERFSAQQFPDLHSELNLSSLELGDSALYFCASSVASLKAGELFFGEGSRLTVL.

The chain recombines TRBV5-1 with TRBJ1-2; D unclear. V was cut by 0 bases and J by 4 bases, with 10 bases left in between. CDR1 is SGHRS, CDR2 YFSETQ, per germline. The CDR3 runs 14 residues. The CDR3, as DNA: TGCGCCAGCAGCTTGGGTGGACTCGGCTATGGCTACACCTTC. It translates to CASSLGGLGYGYTF.

This clone was counted once. The chain links TRBV2 to TRBJ2-2; D may be TRBD1 (6 bases). This CDR3 comprises 15 residues. Germline loops: CDR1 SNHLY, CDR2 FYNNEI. V lost 4 bases, J lost 6 bases, and 15 bases lay in between. The CDR3 is CASSVNRVGSGELFF. The CDR3 DNA reads as TGTGCCAGCAGTGTTAACAGGGTTGGTTCCGGGGAGCTGTTTTTT. Together with reference TRBV2 and TRBJ2-2, the CDR3 gives the full variable domain: EPEVTQTPSHQVTQMGQEVILRCVPISNHLYFYWYRQILGQKVEFLVSFYNNEISEKSEIFDDQFSVERPDGSNFTLKIRSTKLEDSAMYFCASSVNRVGSGELFFGEGSRLTVL.

This sequence joins TRBV7-2 and TRBJ1-1, with TRBD1 identical over 8 bases. The V gene end was trimmed by 10 bases and the J gene end by 11 bases; junction bases not matched to a gene: 12. This CDR3 region has 12 residues. Per the germline V gene, CDR1 is SGHTA and CDR2 is FQGNSA. The CDR3 DNA reads as TGTGCCAACCTCGGGACAGGTGAGAGGGCTTTCTTT. Translating it yields CANLGTGERAFF.

The chain employs TRBV6-6 and TRBJ2-7; 7 bases agree with TRBD2. The V segment lost 7 bases and the J segment 5 bases; nucleotides outside the gene matches: 11. CDR1 MNHNY and CDR2 SVGAGI come from the germline V gene (reference sequence). This CDR3 region has 14 residues. CDR3 DNA: TGTGCCAGCACCCCTCTAGCGGTTGGAAACGAGCAGTACTTC. The encoded protein is CASTPLAVGNEQYF.

The V gene is TRBV18, the J gene TRBJ1-5; D uncertain. Germline lookup yields CDR1 KGHSH and CDR2 LQKENI. The CDR3 is 13 amino acids. The V and J ends lost 4 bases and 2 bases respectively, with 6 bases between them. The CDR3 DNA sequence: TGTGCCAGCTCACTAGTGGGCAATCAGCCCCAGCATTTT. This encodes CASSLVGNQPQHF. Variable domain in full (rest from reference TRBV18 and TRBJ1-5): NAGVMQNPRHLVRRRGQEARLRCSPMKGHSHVYWYRQLPEEGLKFMVYLQKENIIDESGMPKERFSAEFPKEGPSILRIQQVVRGDSAAYFCASSLVGNQPQHFGDGTRLSIL.

This chain connects TRBV3-1 (or the pseudogene TRBV3-2) to TRBJ2-2; TRBD2 aligns across 11 bases. Per the germline V gene, CDR1 is LGHDT and CDR2 is YNNKEL (reference sequence). After removal of 8 bases from V and 9 bases from J, the junction contained 5 bases not matched to a gene. The CDR3 has 13 amino acids. Here the CDR3 reads CASRTSGSRELFF. In DNA, the CDR3 is TGTGCCAGCCGTACTAGCGGGAGTAGGGAGCTGTTTTTT.

The chain employs TRBV7-8 and TRBJ2-7, with TRBD2 matching 9 bases. With V trimmed by 5 bases and J by 7 bases, 12 bases remained unmatched. The germline gives CDR1 SGHVS, CDR2 FQNEAQ. CDR3 length equals 15 residues. The DNA for the CDR3 is TGTGCCAGCAGCGCCAATAGCGGGAGAGGAGAGGAGCAGTACTTC. This sequence encodes CASSANSGRGEEQYF.

The chain joins TRBV10-2 to TRBJ1-1; no definite D call. Trimming took 4 bases from V and 13 from J, leaving 19 bases between them. CDR1 WSHSY and CDR2 SAAADI come from the germline V gene. This CDR3 spans 13 amino acids. This CDR3 reads CASSADPSGVGFF. The CDR3 DNA sequence: TGCGCCAGCAGTGCTGACCCATCTGGAGTAGGTTTCTTT.

The chain recombines TRBV12-3 or TRBV12-4 with TRBJ2-5; 10 nucleotides agree with TRBD2. The V segment lost 6 bases and the J segment 5 bases; nucleotides outside the gene matches: 3. This CDR3 region has 13 residues. CDR3 in amino acids: CASRYSGRETQYF. CDR3 in DNA: TGTGCCAGCAGGTATAGCGGGAGGGAGACCCAGTACTTC.

The chain links TRBV6-5 to TRBJ2-7; 9 bases line up with TRBD1. Germline CDR1 is MNHEY and CDR2 is SVGAGI. V was clipped by 6 bases and J by 4 bases; unmatched bases: 10. The CDR3 sequence is 15 residues long. CDR3 sequence reads: CASRPDRGLPYEQYF. The CDR3 DNA reads TGTGCCAGCAGACCGGACAGGGGCTTGCCTTACGAGCAGTACTTC.

Comments on this clone: A read error may account for a junction end that differs from germline. The chain recombines TRBV7-7 with TRBJ2-5; 8 bases map to TRBD1. The germline CDR1 and CDR2 sequences are SSHAT and FNYEAQ (reference sequence). The CDR3 is made up of 15 amino acids. The CDR3 sequence: CASSLGIGQGETQYF. CDR3 nucleotides: TGTGCTAGCAGCTTAGGGATCGGACAGGGTGAGACCCAGTACTTC.

V is TRBV18 and J is TRBJ2-5; D perhaps matches TRBD1 (6 bases). Germline V gives CDR1 KGHSH, CDR2 LQKENI. The V end lost 7 bases, the J end lost 0 bases, and 12 bases lay between the germline ends. CDR3 length: 14 amino acids. The CDR3 loop reads CASFGTTYQETQYF. The CDR3 coding sequence is TGTGCCAGCTTCGGGACAACCTACCAAGAGACCCAGTACTTC.

This clone was found once. The gene calls are TRBV11-2 and TRBJ2-7, with D possibly matching TRBD2 (6 bases). V lost 4 bases to trimming and J lost 3 bases, with 10 bases between them. Germline assignment: CDR1 SGHAT and CDR2 FQNNGV. The CDR3 extends over 13 amino acids. CDR3 in DNA: TGTGCCAGCAGCTGGGGGGATATCTACGAGCAGTACTTC. As protein: CASSWGDIYEQYF.

The chain recombines TRBV28 with TRBJ1-3; D is undetermined. V shed 11 bases and J shed 0 bases, with 11 bases lying between them. The germline V gene has CDR1 MDHEN and CDR2 SYDVKM. This CDR3 region has 13 residues. The CDR3 loop is CAGRRSSGNTIYF. The CDR3 DNA is TGTGCCGGCCGACGGAGCTCTGGAAACACCATATATTTT.